This TCR beta chain was sequenced in a study of control samples from healthy donors and cancer patients. Trimming cost V 3 bases and J 0 bases, with 18 bases left between them. CDR1 and CDR2 from the germline V gene are MDHEN and SYDVKM. The length of the CDR3 is 18 residues. Data came from immunoSEQ multiplex PCR; TCRdb stores just in-frame clones and leaves some out. The sample yields fewer than 500,000 clones, 90% seen once. This receptor was taken from a man between 35 and 55 years old with head and neck cancer. The chain recombines TRBV28 with TRBJ1-5, with a weak D call TRBD1 (6 bases). Sequences were obtained from PBMCs. CDR3 nucleotides: TGTGCCAGCAGTTTTGGAACAGGGCGGAAAATTAGCAATCAGCCCCAGCATTTT. This encodes CASSFGTGRKISNQPQHF.